The subject of this entry is one TCR beta chain. Its specificity is not known. This table comes from immunoSEQ multiplex PCR, and its TCRdb copy is limited to in-frame clones, with some not included. The sample lists approximately 85,000 clones; around 90% were seen once. This entry belongs to a study of graft-versus-host responses after intestinal transplantation. Background on the study: Every one of the recipients received anti-thymocyte globulin induction and afterwards took tacrolimus and steroids for about 3 years.

The CDR3 sequence is 19 residues long. J lost 2 bases, V lost 0 bases, and 12 bases had no gene match. Looked up from germline, CDR1 is SGHNT and CDR2 is YYREEE (reference sequence). Study results and caveats: Across patients carrying graft-donor T cell macrochimerism, allografts held high graft-versus-host to host-versus-graft clonal ratios. Peak levels of circulating GvH clones tracked with early post-transplant HvG declines.

This rearrangement joins TRBV5-4 to TRBJ2-7; 12 bases align to TRBD2. The source was unstimulated CD8+ T cells sorted from spleen or lymph node cells, collected before transplant. The TCR originated in a human donor who was the organ donor for an intestinal transplant. The CDR3 is CASSLEPSGRAAITYEQYF. CDR3 DNA: TGTGCCAGCAGCTTGGAGCCTAGCGGGAGGGCCGCGATAACCTACGAGCAGTACTTC.